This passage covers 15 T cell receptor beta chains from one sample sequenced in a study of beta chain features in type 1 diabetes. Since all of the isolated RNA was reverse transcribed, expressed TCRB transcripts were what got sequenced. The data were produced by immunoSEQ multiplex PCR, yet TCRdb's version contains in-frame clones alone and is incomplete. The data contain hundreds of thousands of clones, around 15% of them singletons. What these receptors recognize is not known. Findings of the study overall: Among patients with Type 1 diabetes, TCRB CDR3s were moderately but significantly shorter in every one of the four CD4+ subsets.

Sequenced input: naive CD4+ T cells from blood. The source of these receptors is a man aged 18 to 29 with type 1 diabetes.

For the CDR3, the DNA is TGTGCCAGCTCACCCAGCCAGGGGGAAAGGCAGTTCTTC. It specifies CASSPSQGERQFF. V usage is TRBV18 and J usage is TRBJ2-1, with 7 bases matching TRBD1. The CDR3 length is 13 residues. Germline lookup yields CDR1 KGHSH and CDR2 LQKENI. Losses at the gene ends were 3 bases for V and 12 bases for J; bases not matched to a gene: 8.

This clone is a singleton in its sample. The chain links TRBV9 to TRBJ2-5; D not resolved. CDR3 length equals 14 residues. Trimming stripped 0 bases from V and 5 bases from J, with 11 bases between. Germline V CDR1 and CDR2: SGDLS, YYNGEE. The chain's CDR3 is CASSVDSPGETQYF. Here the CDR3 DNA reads TGTGCCAGCAGCGTAGACTCCCCTGGGGAGACCCAGTACTTC.

The CDR3 DNA is TGTGCCAGCAGCTTGTGGACCGGGGAGCTGTTTTTT. As protein: CASSLWTGELFF. The genes are TRBV11-3 and TRBJ2-2; no firm D call. The germline V and J ends were trimmed by 3 bases and 5 bases, with 4 bases remaining between them. Germline-derived CDR1 and CDR2 are SGHNT and YENEEA. The CDR3 is 12 amino acids.

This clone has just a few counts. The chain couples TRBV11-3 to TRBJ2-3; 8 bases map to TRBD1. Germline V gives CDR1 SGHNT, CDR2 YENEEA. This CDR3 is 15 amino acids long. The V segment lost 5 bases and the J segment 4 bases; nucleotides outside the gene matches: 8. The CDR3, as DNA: TGTGCCAGCAGCCACGACAGGGGTGCGGCAGATACGCAGTATTTT. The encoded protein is CASSHDRGAADTQYF.

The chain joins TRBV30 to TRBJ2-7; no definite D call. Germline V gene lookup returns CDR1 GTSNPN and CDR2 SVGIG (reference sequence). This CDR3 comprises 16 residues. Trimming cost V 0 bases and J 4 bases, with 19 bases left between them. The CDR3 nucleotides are TGTGCCTGGAGTGTAACCCAGTGGGGATCTGGTTACGAGCAGTACTTC. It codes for CAWSVTQWGSGYEQYF.

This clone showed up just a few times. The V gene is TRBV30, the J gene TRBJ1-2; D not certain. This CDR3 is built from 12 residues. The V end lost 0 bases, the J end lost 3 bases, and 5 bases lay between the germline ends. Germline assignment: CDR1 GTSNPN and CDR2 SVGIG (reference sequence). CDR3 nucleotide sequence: TGTGCCTGGAGTGTCCACGACTATGGCTACACCTTC. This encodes CAWSVHDYGYTF.

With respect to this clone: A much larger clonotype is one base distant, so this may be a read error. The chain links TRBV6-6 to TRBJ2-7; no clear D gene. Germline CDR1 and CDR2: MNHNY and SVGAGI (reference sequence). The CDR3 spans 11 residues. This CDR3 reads CAISVSYEQYF. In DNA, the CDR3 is TGTGCCATCAGTGTGTCCTACGAGCAGTACTTC.

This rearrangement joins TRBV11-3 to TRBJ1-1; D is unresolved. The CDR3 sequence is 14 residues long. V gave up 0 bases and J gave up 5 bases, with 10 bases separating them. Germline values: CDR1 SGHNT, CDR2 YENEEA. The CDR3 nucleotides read TGTGCCAGCAGCTTAGATCGGGCGGGGACTGAAGCTTTCTTT. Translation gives CASSLDRAGTEAFF.

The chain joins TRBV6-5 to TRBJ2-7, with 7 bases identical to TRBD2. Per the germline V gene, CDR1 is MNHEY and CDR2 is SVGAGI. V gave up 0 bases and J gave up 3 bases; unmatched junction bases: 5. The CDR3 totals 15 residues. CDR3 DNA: TGTGCCAGCAGTTACTCGAAGCGGGGCTACTACGAGCAGTACTTC. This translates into CASSYSKRGYYEQYF.

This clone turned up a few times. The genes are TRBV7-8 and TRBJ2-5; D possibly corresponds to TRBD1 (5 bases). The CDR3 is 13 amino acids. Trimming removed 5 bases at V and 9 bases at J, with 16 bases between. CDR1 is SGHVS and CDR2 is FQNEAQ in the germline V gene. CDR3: CASSLRLEGAQYF. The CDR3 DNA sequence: TGTGCCAGCAGCCTAAGACTCGAAGGGGCCCAGTACTTC.

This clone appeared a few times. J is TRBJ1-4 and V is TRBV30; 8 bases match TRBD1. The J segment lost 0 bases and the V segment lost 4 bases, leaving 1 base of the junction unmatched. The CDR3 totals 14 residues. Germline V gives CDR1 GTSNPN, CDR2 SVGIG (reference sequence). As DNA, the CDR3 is TGTGCCTGGAAGACAGGGGCAACTAATGAAAAACTGTTTTTT. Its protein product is CAWKTGATNEKLFF. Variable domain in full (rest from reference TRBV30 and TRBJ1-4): SQTIHQWPATLVQPVGSPLSLECTVEGTSNPNLYWYRQAAGRGLQLLFYSVGIGQISSEVPQNLSASRPQDRQFILSSKKLLLSDSGFYLCAWKTGATNEKLFFGSGTQLSVL.

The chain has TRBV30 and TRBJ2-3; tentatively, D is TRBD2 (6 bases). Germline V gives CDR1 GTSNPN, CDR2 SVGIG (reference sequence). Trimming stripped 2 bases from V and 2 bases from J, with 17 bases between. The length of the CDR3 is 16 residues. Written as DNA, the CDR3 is TGTGCCTGGAGTATATCAGCGGGCCCCCTCACAGATACGCAGTATTTT. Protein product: CAWSISAGPLTDTQYF.

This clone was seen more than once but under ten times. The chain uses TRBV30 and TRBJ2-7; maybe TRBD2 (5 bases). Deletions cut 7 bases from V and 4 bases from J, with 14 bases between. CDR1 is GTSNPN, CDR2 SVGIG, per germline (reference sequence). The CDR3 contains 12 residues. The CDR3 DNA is TGTGCCTCCAGCCCGGGGTGGTACGAGCAGTACTTC. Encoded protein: CASSPGWYEQYF.

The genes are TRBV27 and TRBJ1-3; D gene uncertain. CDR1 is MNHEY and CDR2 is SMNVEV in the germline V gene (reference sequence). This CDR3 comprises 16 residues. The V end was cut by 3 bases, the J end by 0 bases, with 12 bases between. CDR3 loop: CASSLKVRYSGNTIYF. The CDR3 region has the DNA TGTGCCAGCAGTTTGAAGGTCCGATACTCTGGAAACACCATATATTTT.

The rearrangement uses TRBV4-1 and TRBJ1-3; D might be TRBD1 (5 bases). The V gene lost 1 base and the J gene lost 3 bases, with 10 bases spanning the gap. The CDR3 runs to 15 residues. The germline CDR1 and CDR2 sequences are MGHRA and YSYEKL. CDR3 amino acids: CASSQVGEVGNTIYF. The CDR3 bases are TGCGCCAGCAGCCAAGTGGGGGAGGTTGGAAACACCATATATTTT.